A single sample gave rise to the 28 T cell receptor beta chains below, sequenced in a study of T-cell memory formation after mild COVID-19. TCRdb ran MiXCR on the 5' RACE reads and lists one entry per CDR3 protein. The profile shows 130,000 to 150,000 distinct CDR3 sequences, roughly 6.2% of them singletons. Sample: PBMCs or a T cell subset sorted from them (not recorded which). The receptors originated from an adult woman who had mild COVID-19 (a few samples of this study predate the infection). Cell type and time point are not known.

The chain joins TRBV10-3 to TRBJ1-3; 11 bases align to TRBD1. The ends lost 6 bases at V and 1 base at J; junction bases unmatched: 5. The CDR3 length is 16 residues. In germline, CDR1 is ENHRY, CDR2 SYGVKD. In nucleotides, the CDR3 is TGTGCCATCAGAGGACAGGGGGCGCTGTCTGGAAACACCATATATTTT. It specifies CAIRGQGALSGNTIYF.

This clonotype was counted between two and nine times. The chain recombines TRBV7-2 with TRBJ1-1, with D uncertain. CDR1 and CDR2 (germline): SGHTA, FQGNSA. This CDR3 region has 14 residues. The ends were cut back, 3 bases at V and 4 bases at J, with 12 bases in the middle. The CDR3 protein is CASSLSSRGTEAFF. The CDR3 DNA reads TGTGCCAGCAGCTTGTCCTCGCGCGGCACTGAAGCTTTCTTT.

This clonotype was observed at least ten times. The V and J genes are TRBV6-5 and TRBJ1-4; D is unclear. Germline CDR1 is MNHEY and CDR2 is SVGAGI. Trimming removed 9 bases from V and 2 bases from J, with 10 bases in between. This CDR3 has 13 amino acids. CDR3 sequence: CASKLTTNEKLFF. In nucleotides, the CDR3 is TGTGCCAGTAAACTTACGACTAATGAAAAACTGTTTTTT.

This clonotype was recorded many times. The chain uses TRBV7-2 and TRBJ2-3; 8 bases are a match to TRBD2. Germline V lookup: CDR1 SGHTA, CDR2 FQGNSA. The V and J ends lost 6 bases and 5 bases, in that order; junction bases with no gene match: 10. This CDR3 is built from 15 residues. The CDR3 DNA sequence: TGTGCCAGCAGTCGTAGGGGACTAGGTGGAGATACGCAGTATTTT. Amino acids: CASSRRGLGGDTQYF.

The V and J genes are TRBV2 and TRBJ2-3, with 8 bases lining up with TRBD2. This CDR3 comprises 16 residues. The V gene's germline CDR1 is SNHLY and CDR2 FYNNEI. V trimming: 5 bases; J trimming: 5 bases; junction bases outside the gene matches: 12. Here the CDR3 reads CASSPGLAGSLDTQYF. The CDR3 coding sequence is TGTGCCAGCAGTCCTGGACTAGCAGGTTCCCTAGATACGCAGTATTTT.

This clonotype was picked up many times. The chain joins TRBV20-1 to TRBJ1-6; no clear D. Germline V gene data show CDR1 as DFQATT and CDR2 as SNEGSKA (reference sequence). This CDR3 contains 15 residues. V was pared by 0 bases and J by 7 bases, with 13 bases between. The CDR3 region is CSARDRFFINSPLHF. The CDR3 DNA sequence: TGCAGTGCTAGAGATCGATTTTTTATCAATTCACCCCTCCACTTT.

This clonotype has more than one count but fewer than ten. The V call is TRBV18, the J call TRBJ2-7, with TRBD2 identical over 11 bases. J lost 2 bases, V lost 6 bases, and 3 bases had no gene match. CDR3 length: 14 amino acids. CDR1 is KGHSH, CDR2 LQKENI, per germline. The CDR3, as DNA: TGTGCCAGCTCGGGACTAGCGGTTCCCTACGAGCAGTACTTC. Amino acid sequence: CASSGLAVPYEQYF.

In its sample, this clonotype was seen a few times. The rearrangement uses TRBV5-1 and TRBJ2-1; no definite D call. The germline V and J ends were trimmed by 2 bases and 4 bases, with 13 bases remaining between them. Germline loops: CDR1 SGHRS, CDR2 YFSETQ. This CDR3 region has 15 residues. Written as DNA, the CDR3 is TGCGCCAGCAGCTTCACGGGCGATATTTACAATGAGCAGTTCTTC. Translated, it gives CASSFTGDIYNEQFF.

This clonotype was seen at least ten times. The CDR3: CASSLEGFGQPQHF. The CDR3, as DNA: TGTGCCAGCAGCTTAGAAGGGTTTGGTCAGCCCCAGCATTTT. The J gene is TRBJ1-5, the V gene TRBV11-2; D not resolved. The V and J ends lost 0 bases and 6 bases respectively, with 9 bases between them. CDR3 size: 14 residues. CDR1 and CDR2 (germline): SGHAT, FQNNGV.

This clonotype occurred a few times. V and J are TRBV19 and TRBJ1-4; unclear D gene. Germline V gene sequence: CDR1 LNHDA, CDR2 SQIVND (reference sequence). CDR3 size: 13 residues. Trimming took off 4 bases at V and 4 bases at J, with 7 bases between the two ends. CDR3 sequence reads: CASSKGINEKLFF. CDR3 DNA sequence: TGTGCCAGTAGTAAGGGCATTAATGAAAAACTGTTTTTT.

In its sample, this clonotype was seen a few times. The J gene is TRBJ2-6, the V gene TRBV7-9; tentatively, D is TRBD1 (7 bases). The germline V gene has CDR1 SEHNR and CDR2 FQNEAQ (reference sequence). Trimming removed 5 bases from V and 2 bases from J, with 16 bases in between. CDR3 length equals 17 residues. CDR3 sequence reads: CASSDREVLAGANVLTF. The CDR3 DNA is TGTGCCAGCAGCGACAGGGAGGTCTTAGCTGGGGCCAACGTCCTGACTTTC.

The rearrangement joins TRBV5-6 to TRBJ2-6, with TRBD1 matching over 8 bases. The CDR3 contains 16 residues. The germline CDR1 and CDR2 sequences are SGHDT and YYEEEE. Trimming cost V 4 bases and J 2 bases; bases outside gene matches: 5. In DNA form, the CDR3 reads TGTGCCAGCAGCGCAGGGGGCGGTGCTGGGGCCAACGTCCTGACTTTC. Its protein is CASSAGGGAGANVLTF. Filled out from reference TRBV5-6 and TRBJ2-6, the complete variable domain reads DAGVTQSPTHLIKTRGQQVTLRCSPKSGHDTVSWYQQALGQGPQFIFQYYEEEERQRGNFPDRFSGHQFPNYSSELNVNALLLGDSALYLCASSAGGGAGANVLTFGAGSRLTVL.

The sample holds many counts of this clonotype. The rearrangement links TRBV7-3 to TRBJ2-3, with D possibly TRBD1 on 5 matching bases. Germline values: CDR1 SGHTA, CDR2 FQGTGA. CDR3 length equals 14 residues. Trimming took 2 bases from V and 2 from J, leaving 8 bases between them. The CDR3 DNA sequence: TGTGCCAGCAGCTTACAGGGCGCCACAGATACGCAGTATTTT. Residues: CASSLQGATDTQYF.

This clonotype was picked up many times. The rearrangement links TRBV24-1 to TRBJ1-1; tentatively, D is TRBD1 (6 bases). In germline, CDR1 is KGHDR, CDR2 SFDVKD. V was cut by 10 bases and J by 1 base, with 12 bases left in between. There are 13 residues in the CDR3. The CDR3 loop is CATTDRTNTEAFF. As DNA, the CDR3 is TGTGCCACTACGGACAGAACGAACACTGAAGCTTTCTTT.

This clonotype appeared many times. This rearrangement joins TRBV30 to TRBJ2-1, with D tentatively TRBD2 (5 bases). Trimming stripped 0 bases from V and 8 bases from J, with 8 bases between. The CDR3 length is 12 residues. CDR1 GTSNPN and CDR2 SVGIG come from the germline V gene (reference sequence). In DNA form, the CDR3 reads TGTGCCTGGAGTGTACCAGCGGATGAGCAGTTCTTC. This codes for CAWSVPADEQFF.

In this sample, this clonotype turned up a few times. V and J are TRBV7-9 and TRBJ2-7; the D is unclear. Germline CDR1 and CDR2: SEHNR and FQNEAQ (reference sequence). This CDR3 is built from 15 residues. V was pared by 4 bases and J by 5 bases, with 18 bases between. CDR3 loop: CASSSGLLLVDEQYF. The DNA for the CDR3 is TGTGCCAGCAGCTCTGGGCTTCTGTTGGTGGACGAGCAGTACTTC.

This clonotype was observed many times. This chain connects TRBV20-1 to TRBJ1-1, with D hard to call. This CDR3 spans 10 amino acids. Per germline, CDR1 DFQATT and CDR2 SNEGSKA (reference sequence). The CDR3 loop reads CSLGNTEAFF. The CDR3 nucleotides read TGCAGCTTAGGTAACACTGAAGCTTTCTTT.

This clonotype has just a few counts. J is TRBJ2-5 and V is TRBV5-1; 12 bases align to TRBD2. This CDR3 is 15 amino acids long. The V gene's germline CDR1 is SGHRS and CDR2 YFSETQ. The ends lost 4 bases at V and 5 bases at J; junction bases unmatched: 6. CDR3 residues: CASSRTSGEVETQYF. CDR3 coding DNA: TGCGCCAGCAGCCGGACTAGCGGGGAGGTGGAGACCCAGTACTTC. Complete variable domain (other parts from reference TRBV5-1 and TRBJ2-5): KAGVTQTPRYLIKTRGQQVTLSCSPISGHRSVSWYQQTPGQGLQFLFEYFSETQRNKGNFPGRFSGRQFSNSRSEMNVSTLELGDSALYLCASSRTSGEVETQYFGPGTRLLVL.

There are many counts of this clonotype. The chain carries TRBV24-1 and TRBJ2-2; no definite D call. This CDR3 is 12 amino acids long. Germline V lookup: CDR1 KGHDR, CDR2 SFDVKD. V gave up 5 bases and J gave up 1 base, with 1 base separating them. The CDR3 nucleotides are TGTGCCACCAGTGTGAACACCGGGGAGCTGTTTTTT. Its protein is CATSVNTGELFF.

The chain joins TRBV20-1 to TRBJ1-1; TRBD1 matches 7 bases. J gave up 2 bases and V 6 bases, and 6 bases lay outside the gene matches. Germline loops: CDR1 DFQATT, CDR2 SNEGSKA (reference sequence). The CDR3 has 13 residues. CDR3 sequence: CSAQGQFNTEAFF. The CDR3 region has the DNA TGCAGTGCCCAGGGACAGTTCAACACTGAAGCTTTCTTT.

This clonotype has just a few counts. This chain connects TRBV5-1 to TRBJ2-2; possibly TRBD2 for D (5 bases). Germline loops: CDR1 SGHRS, CDR2 YFSETQ. This CDR3 spans 14 amino acids. V lost 4 bases, J lost 9 bases, and 16 bases lay in between. The CDR3 DNA reads as TGCGCCAGCAGCACCTGGAGCTCGGGAAGGGAGCTGTTTTTT. Protein: CASSTWSSGRELFF.

This clonotype was seen many times. In DNA form, the CDR3 reads TGTGCCAGCAGCACTAGGGCGTTGGGTTATTCCGAGAACACTGAAGCTTTCTTT. Protein sequence: CASSTRALGYSENTEAFF. The genes are TRBV7-3 and TRBJ1-1; D not certain. Trimming removed 5 bases from V and 1 base from J, with 23 bases in between. Germline-derived CDR1 and CDR2 are SGHTA and FQGTGA. This CDR3 is built from 18 residues.

The gene calls are TRBV7-2 and TRBJ2-5, with 7 bases aligning to TRBD1. Trimming at V came to 2 bases and at J to 1 base, leaving 4 bases not matched to a gene. The V gene's germline CDR1 is SGHTA and CDR2 FQGNSA. This CDR3 region has 15 residues. This CDR3 is CASSLKGATQETQYF. The CDR3 nucleotides read TGTGCCAGCAGCTTAAAGGGGGCGACCCAAGAGACCCAGTACTTC. Based on the CDR3 plus reference TRBV7-2 and TRBJ2-5, the full variable domain is GAGVSQSPSNKVTEKGKDVELRCDPISGHTALYWYRQSLGQGLEFLIYFQGNSAPDKSGLPSDRFSAERTGGSVSTLTIQRTQQEDSAVYLCASSLKGATQETQYFGPGTRLLVL.

This clonotype was detected many times. This chain connects TRBV4-2 to TRBJ2-3; 14 nucleotides align to TRBD2. After removal of 1 base from V and 4 bases from J, the junction contained 7 bases not matched to a gene. This CDR3 is 18 amino acids long. Per the germline V gene, CDR1 is LGHNA and CDR2 is YNFKEQ. The CDR3 sequence: CASSQAGTSGGIADTQYF. As DNA, the CDR3 is TGTGCCAGCAGCCAAGCCGGGACTAGCGGGGGAATCGCAGATACGCAGTATTTT.

The chain employs TRBV3-1 and TRBJ2-2; D possibly corresponds to TRBD2 (5 bases). This CDR3 is 16 amino acids long. The V end lost 1 base, the J end lost 4 bases, and 13 bases lay between the germline ends. From germline, CDR1 is LGHDT and CDR2 YNNKEL (reference sequence). The CDR3, as DNA: TGTGCCAGCAGCCAAGTCCCGGGGTTCGGCACCGGGGAGCTGTTTTTT. Translating it yields CASSQVPGFGTGELFF.

This clonotype was counted between two and nine times. This chain uses TRBV3-1 with TRBJ1-6; D not certain. Per germline, CDR1 LGHDT and CDR2 YNNKEL (reference sequence). The CDR3 sequence is 16 residues long. V lost 1 base and J lost 4, with 11 bases in between. The CDR3 DNA reads as TGTGCCAGCAGCCAAGGACTTACGGGATATAATTCACCCCTCCACTTT. It translates to CASSQGLTGYNSPLHF.

The sample holds many counts of this clonotype. The chain uses TRBV4-3 and TRBJ2-1; perhaps TRBD1 as D (7 bases). The germline V gene has CDR1 LGHNA and CDR2 YSLEER. This CDR3 comprises 16 residues. V was pared by 2 bases and J by 0 bases, with 11 bases between. The CDR3 sequence: CASSQWRDSSYNEQFF. The CDR3 nucleotides are TGCGCCAGCAGCCAATGGCGGGACAGCTCCTACAATGAGCAGTTCTTC.

The count of this clonotype is one. The rearrangement links TRBV30 to TRBJ2-3; D remains ambiguous. Per the germline V gene, CDR1 is GTSNPN and CDR2 is SVGIG (reference sequence). V shed 5 bases and J shed 9 bases, with 15 bases lying between them. The CDR3 totals 12 residues. The CDR3 DNA follows: TGTGCCTGGGATCGCCCAGGCAGAACGCAGTATTTT. Amino acid sequence: CAWDRPGRTQYF. The whole variable domain, remainder taken from reference TRBV30 and TRBJ2-3, is SQTIHQWPATLVQPVGSPLSLECTVEGTSNPNLYWYRQAAGRGLQLLFYSVGIGQISSEVPQNLSASRPQDRQFILSSKKLLLSDSGFYLCAWDRPGRTQYFGPGTRLTVL.